This entry describes one T cell receptor beta chain. This record comes from a study of T cell changes during pregnancy in multiple sclerosis. The CDR3 runs 14 residues. J lost 5 bases, V lost 2 bases, and 5 bases had no gene match. Germline values: CDR1 SGHVS, CDR2 FQNEAQ. TCRdb's table, derived via immunoSEQ multiplex PCR, lists solely in-frame clones and lacks some. The data show about 51,000 clones, roughly 94% seen once. The TCR was taken from a female donor with multiple sclerosis, enrolled in a pregnancy study. Material: CD4+ T cells from peripheral blood mononuclear cells, obtained in the second trimester of pregnancy. The chain recombines TRBV7-8 with TRBJ2-5; 7 nucleotides match TRBD1. This chain's CDR3 is CASSLRGRGETQYF. The DNA of the CDR3 is TGTGCCAGCAGCTTAAGGGGGCGCGGGGAGACCCAGTACTTC.